Presented here are 12 T cell receptor beta chains from one specimen sequenced in a study of T cells in Graves' hyperthyroidism and ophthalmopathy. From RNA transcripts, TCR beta CDR3 regions were amplified. HTBI primers were the set used in a first-round RT-PCR of the TCR CDR3. Using its own MiXCR run on the multiplex PCR reads, TCRdb lists one record per CDR3 protein. This table has hundreds of thousands of distinct CDR3 sequences, about 14% appearing once. The sample was blood. The receptors come from a woman under 30 with Graves' hyperthyroidism.

V usage is TRBV6-5 and J usage is TRBJ2-7; 11 bases match TRBD2. Germline V CDR1 and CDR2: MNHEY, SVGAGI. This CDR3 comprises 15 residues. Unmatched junction bases numbered 6, after V lost 2 bases and J lost 6 bases. The CDR3 DNA is TGTGCCAGCAGTTACCCTACTAGCGGGAGTGGCGAGCAGTACTTC. Its translation: CASSYPTSGSGEQYF.

This clonotype was detected only a few times. V and J are TRBV4-2 and TRBJ2-1; TRBD2 aligns across 7 bases. V dropped 0 bases and J dropped 7; count of bases not matched to a gene: 9. Germline assignment: CDR1 LGHNA and CDR2 YNFKEQ. This CDR3 is 16 amino acids long. The CDR3 region is CASSQDLTREHNEQFF. The CDR3, as DNA: TGTGCCAGCAGCCAAGATCTTACGCGGGAGCATAATGAGCAGTTCTTC.

This clonotype was picked up a small number of times. Since the CDR3 does not end with the conserved phenylalanine or tryptophan, this likely comes from a read error. The chain recombines TRBV5-1 with TRBJ2-3; TRBD1 is a possible D gene (5 bases). Germline V CDR1 and CDR2: SGHRS, YFSETQ. The CDR3 contains 16 residues. V lost 0 bases, J lost 2 bases, and 13 bases lay in between. CDR3 coding DNA: TGCGCCAGCAGCTTGGGGGGCCAGCTTCACACAGATACGCAGTATCTT. This encodes CASSLGGQLHTDTQYL.

In this sample, this clonotype turned up a few times. The chain joins TRBV9 to TRBJ2-7, with D perhaps assigned TRBD1 or TRBD2 (5 bases each). Germline CDR1 is SGDLS and CDR2 is YYNGEE. The V end lost 4 bases, the J end lost 3 bases, and 14 bases lay between the germline ends. The CDR3 spans 14 residues. CDR3: CASSRDGNFYEQYF. The CDR3 nucleotides are TGTGCCAGCAGCCGGGACGGAAACTTCTACGAGCAGTACTTC.

In this sample, this clonotype turned up many times. The CDR3 DNA reads TGTGCCAGCAGTTTACAAGGGAGACATGAAAAACTGTTTTTT. Translating gives CASSLQGRHEKLFF. The gene calls are TRBV27 and TRBJ1-4; D unresolved. Trimming stripped 2 bases from V and 6 bases from J, with 10 bases between. CDR3 length: 14 amino acids. CDR1 MNHEY and CDR2 SMNVEV come from the germline V gene (reference sequence).

A word on this clonotype: A single base separates this from a much larger clone, so it may be a read error. J is TRBJ1-3 and V is TRBV12-3 or TRBV12-4; D is possibly TRBD1 (5 bases). This CDR3 has 15 residues. With 5 bases removed from V and 0 bases from J, the gap between germline ends came to 11 bases. CDR3 nucleotides: TGTGCCAGCAGTCCGGACATCTTCTCTGGAAACACCATATATTTT. Amino acids: CASSPDIFSGNTIYF.

This clonotype was found many times. This rearrangement joins TRBV7-9 to TRBJ1-3; D uncertain. CDR3 length equals 14 residues. Germline V gives CDR1 SEHNR, CDR2 FQNEAQ (reference sequence). V lost 4 bases, J lost 0 bases, and 7 bases lay in between. The CDR3 nucleotides read TGTGCCAGCAGCTCGGAATACTCTGGAAACACCATATATTTT. It yields the protein CASSSEYSGNTIYF.

This clonotype was observed at least ten times. The rearrangement links TRBV20-1 to TRBJ2-7; 7 nucleotides match TRBD1. CDR3 length equals 12 residues. With V trimmed by 3 bases and J by 5 bases, 4 bases remained unmatched. The germline CDR1 and CDR2 sequences are DFQATT and SNEGSKA (reference sequence). DNA of the CDR3: TGCAGTGCTAGTTACGGGACAGACGAGCAGTACTTC. Translation gives CSASYGTDEQYF.

This chain links TRBV20-1 with TRBJ2-3, with 10 bases identical to TRBD2. The CDR3 is 17 amino acids. Trimming took 3 bases from V and 4 from J; bases not matched to a gene: 13. Per germline, CDR1 DFQATT and CDR2 SNEGSKA (reference sequence). This chain's CDR3 is CSASRRISGRPADTQYF. In DNA, the CDR3 is TGCAGTGCTAGCCGGCGGATTAGCGGGAGGCCGGCAGATACGCAGTATTTT.

This clonotype was seen repeatedly, ten times or more. The rearrangement uses TRBV20-1 and TRBJ1-2; no clear D. The V end was cut by 4 bases, the J end by 8 bases, with 17 bases between. The length of the CDR3 is 13 residues. The germline V gene has CDR1 DFQATT and CDR2 SNEGSKA (reference sequence). The CDR3 DNA is TGCAGTGCTATCCCCTGGACTTCGGACGGCTACACCTTC. Translation: CSAIPWTSDGYTF.

There are many counts of this clonotype. This chain links TRBV2 with TRBJ1-4; tentatively, D is TRBD1 (5 bases). This CDR3 region has 14 residues. Trimming left V 7 bases short and J 7 bases short, with 16 bases between. The V gene's germline CDR1 is SNHLY and CDR2 FYNNEI. The CDR3 DNA follows: TGTGCCAGCATTCTCCCAGGGTGGGGTGAAAAACTGTTTTTT. Translation gives CASILPGWGEKLFF.

This clonotype has a count of ten or more. The rearrangement links TRBV28 to TRBJ1-2, with 8 bases matching TRBD1. CDR1 and CDR2 (germline): MDHEN, SYDVKM. After removal of 4 bases from V and 7 bases from J, the junction contained 11 bases not matched to a gene. The CDR3 consists of 15 residues. The CDR3 here is CASSSPDRGRSGYTF. DNA for the CDR3: TGTGCCAGCAGTTCACCTGACAGGGGTCGAAGTGGCTACACCTTC.